This T cell receptor beta chain was sequenced in a study of CD8+ T cells in alopecia areata (dated by TCRdb to the late 2010s). As for the study more broadly: Skin from C3H/HeJ donors with spontaneous alopecia (about 6-12 months old) was grafted onto female C3H/HeJ recipients aged about 6-10 weeks. The study used high-throughput TCRbeta sequencing to examine T cell clonal expansion in alopecia areata, in both the C3H/HeJ mouse model and human patients. Scalp tissue and sorted CD4+ and CD8+ peripheral blood T cells from patchy and totalis/universalis alopecia areata patients and from healthy controls were covered by human TCRbeta sequencing. Scalp clonality was compared among normal scalp (n=4), patchy alopecia areata scalp (n=8), and alopecia totalis/universalis scalp (n=8). RNA was extracted with the PAXgene miRNA kit for fixed scalp, the miRNeasy kit for PBMCs, and the RNeasy kit for mouse skin. Amplification of TCRbeta CDR3 regions was done by immunoSEQ multiplex PCR using 35 Vbeta forward primers and 13 Jbeta reverse primers. What the research found in general, with its limitations: Unlike mouse skin, which is dominated by gammadelta T cells, normal human skin has resident alphabeta T cells that are also sequenced, and this complicates analysis of the scalp TCR repertoire. Shared TCR sequences between patients were less evident than in mice, which may be partly attributable to HLA diversity in the patient population. Compared with normal scalp, lesional scalp had higher clonality and more expanded CD8+ clones, particularly in alopecia totalis/universalis, a pattern that suggests antigenic drive.

The CDR1 and CDR2 encoded by the germline V gene (reference sequence) are FNHDT and SITEND. V is pared back by 4 bases and J by 0 bases, with 8 bases lying between the germline termini. The CDR3 has 13 amino acids, counting the end cysteine and phenylalanine. Only the CDR3 bases that were read are kept: 27 of them, in frame from base 1. This clone was recorded at least ten times. Its antigen has not been determined. Being a mouse receptor, it is described with mouse gene labels and germline sequences. The CDR3 extends 4 residues past the end of the read, so its final part is completed from the germline J gene. The library relied on the immunoSEQ multiplex PCR assay. RNA was extracted from all samples and reverse transcribed into cDNA as template for TCR sequencing. SuperScript III was used to make first-strand cDNA, primed with a 2:1 mix of oligo-dT and random hexamers. A synthetic immune receptor repertoire was used to gauge amplification bias, and whatever bias remained was removed computationally. Libraries were sequenced on Illumina HiSeq using 60 bp reads that covered the CDR3 and were read from J toward V. In the original analysis: Raw reads were preprocessed to remove errors, and CDR3 was defined by IMGT conventions from the conserved cysteine to phenylalanine. Clonality was calculated as 1 minus Shannon entropy normalized by log2 of the number of productive unique TCRs. Whether each scalp clone was CD4 or CD8 was inferred by checking scalp TCRbeta sequences against the CD4 and CD8 repertoires from sorted blood. Sourced from immuneACCESS, this table was stored by TCRdb with only in-frame sequences that have V and J called. A share of the clones is absent; for the studies checked, an unresolved V gene accounts for under half, and the remainder has no known explanation. From that table come the V and J calls and clone size; the DNA was used to work out D and trimming. This sample has over 100,000 clones in the table, none counted a single time. The ten biggest clones cover around 20% of the sample.

The chain is encoded by TRBV19 joined to TRBJ2-7; too little of a D gene remains to name it. This TCR was sampled from a C3H/HeJ mouse with alopecia areata. Mice of this strain bear MHC haplotype H2-k. Material: lesional skin. The covered CDR3 bases are TGTGCCAGCAGTGACCTGGCCTCCTAT. The translation is CASSDLASY. The full-length CDR3 reads as CASSDLASYEQYF.